This T cell receptor beta chain emerged from a study of T cells in Graves' hyperthyroidism and ophthalmopathy. On the study more broadly: Peripheral blood was acquired at first diagnosis, ahead of any therapy whatsoever. Study observations and caveats: Blood also held most thyroid clonotypes expanded beyond 0.001.

Uncontrolled infection, other autoimmune disease, pregnancy or lactation excluded patients. What was amplified from RNA transcripts were TCR beta CDR3 regions. The study used the HTBI primer set for a first-round RT-PCR of the TCR CDR3. From the multiplex PCR reads, TCRdb called clonotypes with MiXCR, one entry per CDR3 protein. The table has around 350,000 distinct CDR3 sequences, about a fifth seen once. CDR3 length: 17 amino acids. The germline V and J ends were trimmed by 6 bases and 1 base, with 21 bases remaining between them. This clonotype was counted ten times or more. Antigen specificity is unknown.

What was sequenced was blood. The chain uses TRBV12-3 or TRBV12-4 and TRBJ1-1, with D perhaps matching TRBD1 (6 bases). The sequence came from a young woman with Graves' hyperthyroidism. The CDR3 sequence: CASSLGGLYRSNTEAFF. The CDR3 DNA follows: TGTGCCAGCAGCCTAGGGGGGTTGTATCGGTCGAACACTGAAGCTTTCTTT.